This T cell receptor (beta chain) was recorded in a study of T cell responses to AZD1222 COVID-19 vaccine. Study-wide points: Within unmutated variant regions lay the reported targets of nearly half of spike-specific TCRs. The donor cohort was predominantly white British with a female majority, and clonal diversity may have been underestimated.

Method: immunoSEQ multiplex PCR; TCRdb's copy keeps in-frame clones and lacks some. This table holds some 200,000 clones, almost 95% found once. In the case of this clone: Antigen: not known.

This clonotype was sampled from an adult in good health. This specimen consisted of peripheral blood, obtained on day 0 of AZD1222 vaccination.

The chain's CDR3 is CASPRGQSNQPQHF. CDR3 sequence (DNA): TGTGCCAGTCCTAGGGGCCAGAGCAATCAGCCCCAGCATTTT. The gene calls are TRBV19 and TRBJ1-5, with D possibly being TRBD1 (5 bases). There are 14 residues in the CDR3. The ends were cut back, 8 bases at V and 1 base at J, with 12 bases in the middle. The germline V gene encodes CDR1 LNHDA and CDR2 SQIVND (reference sequence).